This TCR beta chain derives from a study of human T cells and chemical hapten exposure. Study summary: Patients were mainly female, each with alopecia areata, totalis or universalis.

This clonotype was detected many times. No antigen is known for it. Study-wide results and limits: Donors were affected by alopecia, so their immune reaction might vary from that of healthy individuals. Large CDR3 similarity clusters arose significantly more often from expanded TCRs than from controls.

As for time point: patch test 3, about 24 weeks after DPC sensitization. Described treatment: therapeutic diphenylcyclopropenone sensitization with weekly scalp DPC. RNA extraction used unfractionated whole blood as the source of total RNA. One entry per CDR3 protein, called by TCRdb with MiXCR from the RACE reads. The sample has under 200,000 distinct CDR3 sequences; around 30% are singletons. Sequenced here: whole blood, sampled in connection with sensitization to the hapten diphenylcyclopropenone (DPC). The TCR comes from a woman in her late teens or twenties with alopecia areata. Some clones in this sample may be carry-over from other donors' samples.

The CDR3 here is CASSQDNVLGRGRIYGYTF. The CDR3 DNA sequence: TGCGCCAGCAGCCAAGATAACGTATTGGGCAGGGGGCGAATCTATGGCTACACCTTC. J is TRBJ1-2 and V is TRBV4-1; 8 nucleotides match TRBD1. This CDR3 is 19 amino acids long. The J segment lost 4 bases and the V segment lost 0 bases, leaving 16 bases of the junction unmatched. CDR1 and CDR2 (germline): MGHRA, YSYEKL.